This is a list of T cell receptor beta chains from one sample in a study of PD-L1 blockade in urothelial cancer. Some clones are missing from TCRdb's copy, which holds only in-frame ones; the method was immunoSEQ multiplex PCR. The data show around 120,000 clones, roughly 91% seen once. This specimen was PBMCs, taken around atezolizumab (anti-PD-L1) treatment. Receptor source: a man between 60 and 70 years old with urothelial cancer. Each CDR3 is given with its conserved first and last residue. D genes are given only for firm matches. Size tells how often a clone was seen (once, few, many) or the class of an expanded clone, and some rows leave it out.

once | NA | TRBJ2-7 | TRBV4-3 | TGCGCCAGCAGCCCCGAACGGGGAGGGGGTCCCTACGAGCAGTACTTC | CASSPERGGGPYEQYF
NA | NA | TRBJ1-2 | TRBV5-4 | TGTGCCAGCAGTTCGGGGGGACTCAACTATGGCTACACCTTC | CASSSGGLNYGYTF
NA | TRBD1 | TRBJ2-7 | TRBV5-1 | TGCGCCAGCAGGGGGCCCCGGGACAGGGAGTACTTC | CASRGPRDREYF
NA | NA | TRBJ2-7 | TRBV27 | TGTGCCAGCAGTAGGCAGGGTTTCCCCTACGAGCAGTACTTC | CASSRQGFPYEQYF
NA | TRBD1 | TRBJ2-7 | TRBV6-5 | TGTGCCAGCAGTTACTCACCGGGACAGTCCTACGAGCAGTACTTC | CASSYSPGQSYEQYF
NA | NA | TRBJ2-7 | TRBV5-1 | TGCGCCAGCAGCCCAGGCACCTACTACGAGCAGTACTTC | CASSPGTYYEQYF
few | NA | TRBJ1-1 | TRBV7-9 | TGTGCCAGCAGCTCCCAAGGGGGCACTGAAGCTTTCTTT | CASSSQGGTEAFF
NA | NA | TRBJ2-5 | TRBV5-6 | TGTGCCAGCAGCCGGGGGACGGCGGGGGAGACCCAGTACTTC | CASSRGTAGETQYF
NA | TRBD1 | TRBJ1-1 | TRBV19 | TGTGCCAGTAGTAGGGGGACCGGGACAGGGGAGAGTGCTTTCTTT | CASSRGTGTGESAFF
NA | TRBD1 | TRBJ1-1 | TRBV7-2 | TGTGCCAGCAGCTTATCGGGACAGGGTAACACTGAAGCTTTCTTT | CASSLSGQGNTEAFF
NA | TRBD2 | TRBJ2-3 | TRBV10-3 | TGTGCCATCGCGGGGGGGAGGGCAGATACGCAGTATTTT | CAIAGGRADTQYF
NA | TRBD1 | TRBJ2-5 | TRBV6-1 | TGTGCCACCAGAACAGGGGGCGGGGAGACCCAGTACTTC | CATRTGGGETQYF
NA | TRBD1 | TRBJ1-5 | TRBV19 | TGTGCCAGTAGCCAGGGACAGGGGGCGGGAGAGCCCCAGCATTTT | CASSQGQGAGEPQHF
NA | NA | TRBJ1-1 | TRBV27 | TGTGCCAGCAGTTTAGTTGGAGGAGAAGCTTTCTTT | CASSLVGGEAFF
NA | NA | TRBJ1-6 | TRBV6-5 | TGTGCCAGCAGTTACAAGACAAACGACCGTCTCCTCCACTTT | CASSYKTNDRLLHF
NA | TRBD2 | TRBJ2-3 | TRBV10-3 | TGTGCCATCAGTGAGGTGCGGGGGGGCGGAGATACGCAGTATTTT | CAISEVRGGGDTQYF
NA | TRBD2 | TRBJ2-5 | TRBV28 | TGTGCCATCACCGCCGGGGGGGATCAAGAGACCCAGTACTTC | CAITAGGDQETQYF
few | NA | TRBJ1-6 | TRBV18 | TGTGCCAGCTCACCACCGGCTGTCGAGGCCCTCCACTTT | CASSPPAVEALHF
NA | NA | TRBJ2-2 | TRBV18 | TGTGCCAGCTCACCGCAGGGTGACACCGGGGAGCTGTTTTTT | CASSPQGDTGELFF
NA | NA | TRBJ2-3 | TRBV27 | TGTGCCAGCAGTTTTGGCAGGGGAACAGATACGCAGTATTTT | CASSFGRGTDTQYF
NA | NA | TRBJ1-4 | TRBV28 | TGTGCCACTACATCAGGGGATCGGAAAAAACTGTTTTTT | CATTSGDRKKLFF
NA | NA | TRBJ1-5 | TRBV28 | TGTGCCAGCAGTTTACTCGGTCAGCCCCAGCATTTT | CASSLLGQPQHF
NA | TRBD2 | TRBJ2-1 | TRBV7-2 | TGTGCCAGCAGCTTAGCGACCCCGGGGGGGCCTTCCAATGAGCAGTTCTTC | CASSLATPGGPSNEQFF
once | NA | TRBJ1-4 | TRBV5-1 | TGCGCCAGCAGCCGAGATGCAACTAATGAAAAACTGTTTTTT | CASSRDATNEKLFF
NA | TRBD1 | TRBJ1-1 | TRBV11-2 | TGTGCCAGCAGCCTGGCGGACAGGGGAATTGCTTTCTTT | CASSLADRGIAFF
NA | TRBD1 | TRBJ1-6 | TRBV9 | TGTGCCAGCAGCGCTGTCCCCGGGACAGATAATTCACCCCTCCACTTT | CASSAVPGTDNSPLHF
NA | NA | TRBJ1-1 | TRBV7-9 | TGTGCCAGCAGCTTGTTAGGAGTGAACACTGAAGCTTTCTTT | CASSLLGVNTEAFF